This T cell receptor (beta chain) stems from a study of CD4+ T cells in melanoma. As to this clone: Its antigen is not known.

V lost 6 bases and J lost 8; bases outside the gene matches: 6. The CDR3 has 13 amino acids. Germline V gene sequence: CDR1 MNHNS, CDR2 SASEGT. Broader study findings: In melanoma, neoantigen-specific CD4+ T cells reportedly differed in differentiation state.

TCRdb keeps only in-frame clones here, not all; method: immunoSEQ multiplex PCR. The sample has 90,000 to 130,000 clones; about 90% are singletons. The clonotype was recovered from a human donor with melanoma. The specimen sequenced was peripheral blood. The chain recombines TRBV6-1 with TRBJ2-4; TRBD1 agrees at 8 bases. For the CDR3, the DNA is TGTGCCAGCAGAGGACAGGGATCTGACATTCAGTACTTC. It specifies CASRGQGSDIQYF.